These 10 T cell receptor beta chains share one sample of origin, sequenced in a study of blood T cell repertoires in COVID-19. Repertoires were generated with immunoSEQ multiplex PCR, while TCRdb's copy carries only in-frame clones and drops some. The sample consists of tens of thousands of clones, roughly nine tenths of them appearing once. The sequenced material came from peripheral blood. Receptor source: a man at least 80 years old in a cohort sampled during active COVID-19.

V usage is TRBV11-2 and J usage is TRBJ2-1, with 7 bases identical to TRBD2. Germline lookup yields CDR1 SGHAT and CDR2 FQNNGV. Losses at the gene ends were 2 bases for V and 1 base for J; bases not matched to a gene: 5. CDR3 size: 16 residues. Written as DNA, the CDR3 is TGTGCCAGCAGCTTATCTCTAGCGGCGTCCTACAATGAGCAGTTCTTC. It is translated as CASSLSLAASYNEQFF. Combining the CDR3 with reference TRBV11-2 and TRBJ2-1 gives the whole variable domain EAGVAQSPRYKIIEKRQSVAFWCNPISGHATLYWYQQILGQGPKLLIQFQNNGVVDDSQLPKDRFSAERLKGVDSTLKIQPAKLEDSAVYLCASSLSLAASYNEQFFGPGTRLTVL.

In DNA, the CDR3 is TGTGCCAGCAGCTTCACTAGGGGACAGGGACCGCAAGAGACCCAGTACTTC. Translating it yields CASSFTRGQGPQETQYF. The genes are TRBV5-5 and TRBJ2-5; 9 positions agree with TRBD1. There are 17 residues in the CDR3. Germline values: CDR1 SGHKS, CDR2 YYEKEE (reference sequence). V shed 2 bases and J 2 bases; nucleotides not matched to a gene: 10.

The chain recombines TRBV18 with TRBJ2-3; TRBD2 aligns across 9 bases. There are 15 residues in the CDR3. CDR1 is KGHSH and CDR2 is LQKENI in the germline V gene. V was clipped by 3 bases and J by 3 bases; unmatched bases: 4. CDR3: CASSPLSGGTDTQYF. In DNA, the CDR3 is TGTGCCAGCTCACCTCTGAGCGGGGGGACAGATACGCAGTATTTT.

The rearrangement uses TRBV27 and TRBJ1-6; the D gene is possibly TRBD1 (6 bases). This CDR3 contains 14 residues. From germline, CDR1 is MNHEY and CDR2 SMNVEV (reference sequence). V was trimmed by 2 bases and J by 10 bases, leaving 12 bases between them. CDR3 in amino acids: CASSLHRESSPLHF. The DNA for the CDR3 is TGTGCCAGCAGTTTACACAGGGAGAGCTCACCCCTCCACTTT.

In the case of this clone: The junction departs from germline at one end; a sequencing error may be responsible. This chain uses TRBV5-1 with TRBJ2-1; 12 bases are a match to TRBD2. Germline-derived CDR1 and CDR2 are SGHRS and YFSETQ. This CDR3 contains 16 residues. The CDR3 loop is CAGSDSSGGAYNEQFF. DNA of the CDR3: TGCGCCGGCAGCGACTCTAGCGGGGGGGCCTACAATGAGCAGTTCTTC.

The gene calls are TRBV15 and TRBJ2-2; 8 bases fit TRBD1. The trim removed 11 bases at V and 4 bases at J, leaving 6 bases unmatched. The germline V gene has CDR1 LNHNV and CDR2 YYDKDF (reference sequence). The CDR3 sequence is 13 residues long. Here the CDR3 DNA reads TGTGCCTTCGGACAGGGAGTCACCGGGGAGCTGTTTTTT. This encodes CAFGQGVTGELFF.

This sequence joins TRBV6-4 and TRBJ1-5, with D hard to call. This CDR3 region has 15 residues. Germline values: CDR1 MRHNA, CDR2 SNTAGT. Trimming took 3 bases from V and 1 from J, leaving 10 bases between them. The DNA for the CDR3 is TGTGCCAGCAGTGAAAGCCCATCCAGCAATCAGCCCCAGCATTTT. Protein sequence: CASSESPSSNQPQHF.

In DNA form, the CDR3 reads TGTGCCAGCAGCCGGGGGCAACCTTCACCCCTCCACTTT. It specifies CASSRGQPSPLHF. The chain employs TRBV3-1 (or the pseudogene TRBV3-2) and TRBJ1-6, with D possibly matching TRBD1 (6 bases). CDR1 and CDR2 (germline): LGHDT, YNNKEL (reference sequence). This CDR3 contains 13 residues. The ends were cut back, 4 bases at V and 9 bases at J, with 10 bases in the middle.

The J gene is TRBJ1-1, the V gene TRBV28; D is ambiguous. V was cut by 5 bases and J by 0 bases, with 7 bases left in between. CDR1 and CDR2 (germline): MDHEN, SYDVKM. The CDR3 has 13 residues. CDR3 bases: TGTGCCAGCAGTCCTAGCGTGAACACTGAAGCTTTCTTT. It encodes CASSPSVNTEAFF.

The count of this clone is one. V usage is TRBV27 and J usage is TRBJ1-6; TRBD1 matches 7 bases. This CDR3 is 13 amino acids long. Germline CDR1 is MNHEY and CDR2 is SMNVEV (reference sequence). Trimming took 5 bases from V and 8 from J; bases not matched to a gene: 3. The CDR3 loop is CASSLGTDSPLHF. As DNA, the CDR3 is TGTGCCAGCAGTCTAGGGACAGATTCACCCCTCCACTTT.